Below are 13 T cell receptor beta chains sequenced from a single sample in a study of OX40 agonist ivuxolimab in advanced cancers. Libraries were prepared by immunoSEQ multiplex PCR; TCRdb keeps only in-frame clonotypes and omits some of them. The data contain about 58,000 clones, roughly 86% of them seen just once; the ten biggest clones take up 0.85% to 1%. This material consisted of CD4+ or CD8+ T cells sorted from blood, taken in a trial of the OX40 agonist ivuxolimab. The receptor set was obtained from an adult with an advanced solid tumor such as melanoma, head and neck, liver or kidney cancer.

This clone has a handful of counts. The chain carries TRBV19 and TRBJ1-5; D unresolved. The V gene lost 3 bases and the J gene lost 3 bases, with 12 bases spanning the gap. Germline V gives CDR1 LNHDA, CDR2 SQIVND (reference sequence). The CDR3 contains 15 residues. The CDR3 sequence is CASSILGQTNQPQHF. CDR3 bases: TGTGCCAGTAGTATCCTCGGGCAGACCAATCAGCCCCAGCATTTT.

V is TRBV15 and J is TRBJ1-5; TRBD1 is a possible D gene (5 bases). Per germline, CDR1 LNHNV and CDR2 YYDKDF (reference sequence). The CDR3 consists of 13 residues. The V end lost 7 bases, the J end lost 2 bases, and 9 bases lay between the germline ends. The CDR3 nucleotides are TGTGCCACCACTGACAGCCGCAATCAGCCCCAGCATTTT. This sequence encodes CATTDSRNQPQHF. Full variable domain (remainder filled in from reference TRBV15 and TRBJ1-5): DAMVIQNPRYQVTQFGKPVTLSCSQTLNHNVMYWYQQKSSQAPKLLFHYYDKDFNNEADTPDNFQSRRPNTSFCFLDIRSPGLGDTAMYLCATTDSRNQPQHFGDGTRLSIL.

The table lists this clone with a few counts. The chain links TRBV2 to TRBJ1-2; 11 nucleotides line up with TRBD1. CDR3 length equals 14 residues. Germline V gene lookup returns CDR1 SNHLY and CDR2 FYNNEI. The trim removed 7 bases at V and 4 bases at J, leaving 5 bases unmatched. CDR3 bases: TGTGCCAGCACCGGACAGGGGGCGACCTATGGCTACACCTTC. This codes for CASTGQGATYGYTF.

V and J are TRBV27 and TRBJ2-2, with D uncertain. Germline V lookup: CDR1 MNHEY, CDR2 SMNVEV (reference sequence). This CDR3 comprises 16 residues. Trimming shortened V by 1 base and J by 0 bases, and 9 bases separated the two germline ends. The chain's CDR3 is CASSLYGSANTGELFF. CDR3 sequence (DNA): TGTGCCAGCAGTTTATACGGCAGCGCGAACACCGGGGAGCTGTTTTTT.

The chain recombines TRBV25-1 with TRBJ1-2, with 10 bases that match TRBD1. V was clipped by 4 bases and J by 8 bases; unmatched bases: 10. CDR1 is MGHDK and CDR2 is SYGVNS in the germline V gene. The CDR3 runs 15 residues. DNA of the CDR3: TGTGCCAGCAGTGCAGACAGGGGGCTACGTAAGGGCTACACCTTC. It specifies CASSADRGLRKGYTF.

The chain couples TRBV19 to TRBJ1-3; D gene uncertain. V was cut by 6 bases and J by 0 bases, with 9 bases left in between. The CDR3 has 14 residues. Germline V gives CDR1 LNHDA, CDR2 SQIVND (reference sequence). For the CDR3, the DNA is TGTGCCAGTAGGAAACAGAGCTCTGGAAACACCATATATTTT. Amino acid sequence: CASRKQSSGNTIYF.

The chain carries TRBV4-1 and TRBJ2-4; D gene unclear. In germline, CDR1 is MGHRA, CDR2 YSYEKL. CDR3 length equals 13 residues. Between the trimmed V and J ends, which lost 1 base and 0 bases, there was a span of 1 base. The CDR3 DNA sequence: TGCGCCAGCAGCCAAGTAGCCAAAAACATTCAGTACTTC. Amino acid sequence: CASSQVAKNIQYF.

The chain is built from TRBV30 and TRBJ1-2; the match to TRBD1 covers 9 bases. CDR1 and CDR2 from the germline V gene are GTSNPN and SVGIG (reference sequence). J gave up 7 bases and V 5 bases, and 11 bases lay outside the gene matches. The CDR3 sequence is 14 residues long. The DNA of the CDR3 is TGTGCCTGGTCAACTGGGGACAGGGTGGGTGGCTACACCTTC. The encoded protein is CAWSTGDRVGGYTF.

V gene TRBV5-1 combines with J gene TRBJ2-3, with a weak D call TRBD2 (5 bases). CDR3 size: 14 residues. In germline, CDR1 is SGHRS, CDR2 YFSETQ. The V end was cut by 4 bases, the J end by 6 bases, with 15 bases between. The CDR3 coding sequence is TGCGCCAGCAGCCCAGAGGGCCGACGGGATACGCAGTATTTT. The encoded protein is CASSPEGRRDTQYF.

The chain recombines TRBV5-1 with TRBJ1-4; a possible D gene is TRBD1 (5 bases). The CDR3 totals 15 residues. The ends were cut back, 3 bases at V and 7 bases at J, with 16 bases in the middle. The germline V gene has CDR1 SGHRS and CDR2 YFSETQ. Here the CDR3 reads CASSWSDIGTEKLFF. Written as DNA, the CDR3 is TGCGCCAGCAGCTGGTCGGACATTGGGACTGAAAAACTGTTTTTT.

This clone was detected only once. This chain links TRBV6-1 with TRBJ1-4, with D perhaps TRBD1 (6 bases). Germline V gene lookup returns CDR1 MNHNS and CDR2 SASEGT. This CDR3 comprises 15 residues. Trimming removed 5 bases from V and 8 bases from J, with 18 bases in between. The CDR3 nucleotides are TGTGCCAGCAGTTCCGCCGGAACAGGGAAGGAAAAACTGTTTTTT. It specifies CASSSAGTGKEKLFF.

The chain links TRBV30 to TRBJ2-7, with D possibly TRBD2 on 5 matching bases. CDR1 and CDR2 from the germline V gene are GTSNPN and SVGIG (reference sequence). V lost 2 bases and J 3 bases, leaving 5 bases between the germline ends. The CDR3 sequence is 11 residues long. The CDR3 bases are TGTGCCTGGAGTCGGGGCTACGAGCAGTACTTC. It encodes CAWSRGYEQYF.

The rearrangement links TRBV6-5 to TRBJ2-1; 10 bases map to TRBD2. The trim removed 6 bases at V and 5 bases at J, leaving 7 bases unmatched. The germline gives CDR1 MNHEY, CDR2 SVGAGI. The CDR3 spans 15 residues. CDR3 DNA: TGTGCCAGCAGGGTAGCGGGGGGCCCCCACAATGAGCAGTTCTTC. Encoded protein: CASRVAGGPHNEQFF.